This T cell receptor beta chain was retrieved from a study of blood T cell repertoires in COVID-19. This clone was seen a handful of times. The table came from immunoSEQ multiplex PCR; TCRdb's copy has only in-frame clones and leaves some out. Among nearly 200,000 clones listed, roughly 84% were seen once. The CDR3 has 15 residues. Per the germline V gene, CDR1 is SGHRS and CDR2 is YFSETQ. Trimming removed 0 bases at V and 4 bases at J, with 10 bases between. Sequencing was performed on peripheral blood. This chain uses TRBV5-1 with TRBJ2-2, with D perhaps TRBD2 (6 bases). This TCR came from a woman between 40 and 55 years old who had recovered from COVID-19. CDR3 amino acids: CASSLELAGTGELFF. CDR3 coding DNA: TGCGCCAGCAGCTTGGAACTAGCAGGCACCGGGGAGCTGTTTTTT. The full variable domain, with the rest looked up from reference TRBV5-1 and TRBJ2-2, is KAGVTQTPRYLIKTRGQQVTLSCSPISGHRSVSWYQQTPGQGLQFLFEYFSETQRNKGNFPGRFSGRQFSNSRSEMNVSTLELGDSALYLCASSLELAGTGELFFGEGSRLTVL.